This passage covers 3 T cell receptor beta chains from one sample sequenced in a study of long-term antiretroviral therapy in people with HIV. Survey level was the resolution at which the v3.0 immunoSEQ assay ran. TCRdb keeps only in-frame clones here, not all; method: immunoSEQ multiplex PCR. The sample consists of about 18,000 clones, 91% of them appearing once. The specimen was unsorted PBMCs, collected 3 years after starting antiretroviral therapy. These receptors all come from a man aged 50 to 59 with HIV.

The CDR3 DNA reads TGTGCCAGCAGGGCTTCGTGGGTCGGGAGCACCGGGGAGCTGTTTTTT. Encoded protein: CASRASWVGSTGELFF. This chain links TRBV27 with TRBJ2-2, with D possibly matching TRBD2 (6 bases). CDR1 is MNHEY and CDR2 is SMNVEV in the germline V gene (reference sequence). Trimming cost V 6 bases and J 4 bases, with 18 bases left between them. The CDR3 runs 16 residues.

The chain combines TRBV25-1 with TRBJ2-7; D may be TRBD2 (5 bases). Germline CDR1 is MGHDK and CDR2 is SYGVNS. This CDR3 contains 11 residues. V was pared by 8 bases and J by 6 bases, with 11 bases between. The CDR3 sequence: CASGWRSEQYF. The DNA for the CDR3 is TGTGCCAGCGGCTGGAGGTCCGAGCAGTACTTC.

The CDR3 coding sequence is TGTGCCAGTAGAACACGAGGGGGGGATACGCAGTATTTT. This sequence encodes CASRTRGGDTQYF. V and J are TRBV19 and TRBJ2-3, with D perhaps TRBD1 or TRBD2 (6 bases each). V shed 6 bases and J shed 6 bases, with 13 bases lying between them. The CDR3 runs 13 residues. Germline V CDR1 and CDR2: LNHDA, SQIVND (reference sequence).